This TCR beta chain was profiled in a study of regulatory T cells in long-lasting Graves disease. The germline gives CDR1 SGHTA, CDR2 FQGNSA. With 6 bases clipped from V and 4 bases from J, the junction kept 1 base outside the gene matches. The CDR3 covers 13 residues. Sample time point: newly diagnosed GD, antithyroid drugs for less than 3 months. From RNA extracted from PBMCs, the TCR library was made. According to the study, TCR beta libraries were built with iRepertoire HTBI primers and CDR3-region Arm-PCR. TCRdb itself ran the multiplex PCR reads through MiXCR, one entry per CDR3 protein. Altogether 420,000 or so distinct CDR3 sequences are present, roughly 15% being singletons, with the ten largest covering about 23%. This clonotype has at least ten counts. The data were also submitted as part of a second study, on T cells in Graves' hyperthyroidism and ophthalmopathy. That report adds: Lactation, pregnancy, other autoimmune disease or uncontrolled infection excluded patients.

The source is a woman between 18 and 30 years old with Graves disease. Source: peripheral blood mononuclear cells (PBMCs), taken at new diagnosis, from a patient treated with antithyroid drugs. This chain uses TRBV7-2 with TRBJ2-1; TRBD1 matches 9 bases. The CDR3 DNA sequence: TGTGCCAGCAGAGGGACAGGGTACAATGAGCAGTTCTTC. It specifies CASRGTGYNEQFF.